This TCR beta chain was sequenced in a study of blood T cell repertoires in COVID-19. Study-level background: Acute-phase and convalescent COVID-19 samples originated in the United States, Italy and Spain. From T cells, B-cell-depleted T cells, or PBMCs came the material, which was cDNA or gDNA.

Original analysis: Using reference gene primer amplification, nucleated cell counts were estimated. TCRdb's copy holds only in-frame clones and misses some; the assay was immunoSEQ multiplex PCR. V and J calls and clone size are copied from that table; D and trimming were computed from the DNA. The table lists roughly 250,000 clones, 82% of them singletons. This clone was observed a handful of times. Germline lookup yields CDR1 SEHNR and CDR2 FQNEAQ (reference sequence). V was shortened by 10 bases and J by 1 base, with 13 bases between the two germline ends. The CDR3 runs to 13 residues. The source material was peripheral blood. This clonotype originated in an older woman with active or convalescent COVID-19. This chain uses TRBV7-9 with TRBJ2-5; TRBD1 is a possible D gene (6 bases). This CDR3 reads CATGAGVQETQYF. The CDR3 bases are TGTGCCACAGGGGCGGGCGTCCAAGAGACCCAGTACTTC.